These 7 T cell receptor beta chains came from one sample sequenced in a study of CD8+CD57+ T cells in acquired aplastic anemia. Genomic DNA was employed as the template in profiling TCR beta VDJ and CDR3. TCRdb re-derived calls from the reads in MiXCR, one entry per CDR3 protein. The sample has roughly 130,000 distinct CDR3 sequences; over 45% are singletons. The sequenced material came from sorted CD4+, CD8+, or CD8+CD57+ T cells (not recorded which) from PBMCs. All receptors derive from a human donor in good health, serving as a control.

This sequence joins TRBV15 and TRBJ2-2; D unclear. Germline V gene sequence: CDR1 LNHNV, CDR2 YYDKDF (reference sequence). The CDR3 length is 15 residues. V was cut by 1 base and J by 1 base, with 7 bases left in between. In DNA, the CDR3 is TGTGCCACCAGCAGAGCCTCGCGGAACACCGGGGAGCTGTTTTTT. This encodes CATSRASRNTGELFF. Looking up the rest from reference TRBV15 and TRBJ2-2 gives the full variable domain: DAMVIQNPRYQVTQFGKPVTLSCSQTLNHNVMYWYQQKSSQAPKLLFHYYDKDFNNEADTPDNFQSRRPNTSFCFLDIRSPGLGDTAMYLCATSRASRNTGELFFGEGSRLTVL.

The rearrangement uses TRBV6-2 or TRBV6-3 and TRBJ1-2, with D possibly being TRBD1 (5 bases). V was clipped by 1 base and J by 6 bases, with 12 bases between them. The CDR3 is 14 amino acids. Per the germline V gene, CDR1 is MNHEY and CDR2 is SVGEGT. The CDR3 protein is CASSYLGRVDGYTF. The CDR3 DNA is TGTGCCAGCAGTTACTTGGGCAGGGTGGATGGCTACACCTTC.

V gene TRBV20-1 combines with J gene TRBJ1-5; no firm D call. Germline CDR1 reads DFQATT; CDR2 reads SNEGSKA (reference sequence). The CDR3 runs to 15 residues. V was trimmed by 0 bases and J by 0 bases, leaving 9 bases between them. Written as DNA, the CDR3 is TGCAGTGCTAGAGATGGGAGGTTTAGCAATCAGCCCCAGCATTTT. Translation: CSARDGRFSNQPQHF.

This clonotype was counted a few times. The chain links TRBV24-1 to TRBJ2-2; D is uncertain. Germline-derived CDR1 and CDR2 are KGHDR and SFDVKD. V shed 4 bases and J shed 2 bases, with 13 bases lying between them. The CDR3 runs to 16 residues. CDR3 amino acids: CATSDLRNTNTGELFF. For the CDR3, the DNA is TGTGCCACCAGTGACCTCAGGAATACAAACACCGGGGAGCTGTTTTTT.

The chain recombines TRBV20-1 with TRBJ1-5; no firm D call. There are 10 residues in the CDR3. The V gene's germline CDR1 is DFQATT and CDR2 SNEGSKA (reference sequence). The V end lost 3 bases, the J end lost 10 bases, and 7 bases lay between the germline ends. The CDR3 DNA sequence: TGCAGTGCTAGCAGTGGTCCCCAGCATTTT. Translated: CSASSGPQHF.

Ten or more counts support this clonotype. The chain recombines TRBV13 with TRBJ1-2; TRBD1 is a possible D gene (5 bases). Trimming took off 4 bases at V and 8 bases at J, with 29 bases between the two ends. Looked up from germline, CDR1 is PRHDT and CDR2 is FYEKMQ (reference sequence). This CDR3 comprises 18 residues. CDR3 amino acids: CASSSRPGRRGFDHGYTF. The CDR3 DNA reads as TGTGCCAGCAGCTCGCGACCGGGGCGGCGGGGCTTCGATCACGGCTACACCTTC.

This clonotype was seen just once. The gene calls are TRBV6-1 and TRBJ2-7; D possibly corresponds to TRBD2 (6 bases). Germline V gives CDR1 MNHNS, CDR2 SASEGT. This CDR3 spans 14 amino acids. The V end lost 10 bases, the J end lost 3 bases, and 19 bases lay between the germline ends. CDR3 nucleotide sequence: TGTGCCACTACTGGTCGGGGGTCCGGCTACGAGCAGTACTTC. Its translation is CATTGRGSGYEQYF.